A single sample is the source of the 25 T cell receptor beta chains below, sequenced in a study of T-cell reconstitution after alpha-beta-depleted transplantation in children. Library preparation (for TCRbeta) was performed with unique molecular identifiers. TCRdb re-derived calls from the PCR reads in MiXCR, one entry per CDR3 protein. The sample lists hundreds of thousands of distinct CDR3 sequences; 10% to 15% were seen once. The material sequenced was PBMCs, taken before TCRalphabeta/CD19-depleted stem cell transplant. The origin of the receptors is a girl aged 2 to 10 with congenital amegakaryocytic thrombocytopenia, due to receive a stem cell transplant.

V and J are TRBV5-1 and TRBJ2-1; a possible D gene is TRBD1 (6 bases). Trimming cost V 3 bases and J 8 bases, with 12 bases left between them. Germline V gene sequence: CDR1 SGHRS, CDR2 YFSETQ. This CDR3 is built from 13 residues. DNA of the CDR3: TGCGCCAGCAGCTCGACCTGGGGGCATGAGCAGTTCTTC. The encoded protein is CASSSTWGHEQFF.

In its sample, this clonotype was seen a few times. The J gene is TRBJ2-7, the V gene TRBV24-1; D remains ambiguous. V was trimmed by 4 bases and J by 3 bases, leaving 9 bases between them. CDR1 KGHDR and CDR2 SFDVKD come from the germline V gene. The CDR3 loop spans 13 amino acids. The CDR3 region has the DNA TGTGCCACCAGTGAGGGTGAGAACTACGAGCAGTACTTC. This encodes CATSEGENYEQYF.

This clonotype has a handful of counts. The chain employs TRBV12-3 or TRBV12-4 and TRBJ1-1, with a tentative D call TRBD1 (6 bases). The CDR3 is 13 residues long. The ends were cut back, 5 bases at V and 4 bases at J, with 11 bases in the middle. CDR3 coding DNA: TGTGCCAGCAGTGGTGGGGGGGCCACTGAAGCTTTCTTT. Translation gives CASSGGGATEAFF.

This CDR3 is CASSSGAANQPQHF. The DNA for the CDR3 is TGCGCCAGCAGCTCGGGGGCCGCCAATCAGCCCCAGCATTTT. The V call is TRBV5-1, the J call TRBJ1-5; maybe TRBD1 (6 bases). This CDR3 contains 14 residues. Trimming took off 3 bases at V and 3 bases at J, with 10 bases between the two ends. Germline V CDR1 and CDR2: SGHRS, YFSETQ.

This clonotype was observed many times. This chain joins TRBV20-1 and TRBJ1-2; 7 bases are a match to TRBD1. The junction had 11 bases not matched to a gene; V was cut back by 6 bases and J by 7 bases. The CDR3 runs 13 residues. Germline values: CDR1 DFQATT, CDR2 SNEGSKA (reference sequence). CDR3 nucleotide sequence: TGCAGTGCCCACGAGGGGGCGTCGGGTGGCTACACCTTC. It specifies CSAHEGASGGYTF.

V is TRBV5-1 and J is TRBJ2-1, with D unclear. The CDR3 is 17 amino acids. Germline assignment: CDR1 SGHRS and CDR2 YFSETQ. Trimming cost V 4 bases and J 3 bases, with 20 bases left between them. CDR3 amino acids: CASSRATVAFRYNEQFF. Written as DNA, the CDR3 is TGCGCCAGCAGCCGGGCCACGGTTGCTTTTCGCTACAATGAGCAGTTCTTC.

This clonotype has at least ten counts. The V call is TRBV18, the J call TRBJ1-2; 7 bases are shared with TRBD1. This CDR3 comprises 13 residues. J gave up 5 bases and V 4 bases, and 4 bases lay outside the gene matches. Germline CDR1 reads KGHSH; CDR2 reads LQKENI. The CDR3 sequence is CASSQGAHYGYTF. The CDR3 DNA reads TGTGCCAGCTCACAGGGGGCGCATTATGGCTACACCTTC.

V is TRBV27 and J is TRBJ2-7; D uncertain. V was cut by 3 bases and J by 3 bases, with 12 bases left in between. Germline assignment: CDR1 MNHEY and CDR2 SMNVEV (reference sequence). The CDR3 totals 14 residues. The CDR3 DNA reads TGTGCCAGCAGTTTTGGTGTGGGGAACTACGAGCAGTACTTC. Encoded protein: CASSFGVGNYEQYF.

The chain joins TRBV14 to TRBJ2-3, with TRBD2 identical over 9 bases. Germline CDR1 SGHDN, CDR2 FVKESK. This CDR3 contains 18 residues. The V gene end was trimmed by 1 base and the J gene end by 2 bases; junction bases not matched to a gene: 10. The CDR3 nucleotides are TGTGCCAGCAGCCAAGGATTTGGAGCGGGAGGCCACACAGATACGCAGTATTTT. Translation gives CASSQGFGAGGHTDTQYF.

V is TRBV28 and J is TRBJ2-2, with D possibly TRBD1 on 6 matching bases. This CDR3 spans 14 amino acids. Germline lookup yields CDR1 MDHEN and CDR2 SYDVKM. Trimming cost V 6 bases and J 6 bases, with 14 bases left between them. The CDR3 coding sequence is TGTGCCAGCAGCCGGGACACGGAATCCGGGGAGCTGTTTTTT. Amino acids: CASSRDTESGELFF.

Many counts were recorded for this clonotype. CDR3 DNA sequence: TGCAGTAAATCTTCCGGGCCTTACAATGAGCAGTTCTTC. Its translation is CSKSSGPYNEQFF. The V call is TRBV20-1, the J call TRBJ2-1; the D is unclear. The V gene lost 8 bases and the J gene lost 4 bases, with 15 bases spanning the gap. Germline V gene sequence: CDR1 DFQATT, CDR2 SNEGSKA (reference sequence). The CDR3 extends over 13 amino acids.

The gene calls are TRBV28 and TRBJ2-3; D is perhaps TRBD1 (6 bases). CDR1 and CDR2 from the germline V gene are MDHEN and SYDVKM. This CDR3 is 15 amino acids long. Trimming stripped 7 bases from V and 0 bases from J, with 14 bases between. CDR3 region: CASNPWGLSTDTQYF. In nucleotides, the CDR3 is TGTGCCAGCAATCCGTGGGGGCTAAGCACAGATACGCAGTATTTT.

The chain employs TRBV5-1 and TRBJ2-1; 12 bases are shared with TRBD2. V was clipped by 2 bases and J by 3 bases; unmatched bases: 15. The germline V gene has CDR1 SGHRS and CDR2 YFSETQ. The CDR3 is 20 amino acids. The CDR3 here is CASSFQTKLAGGKGYNEQFF. The CDR3 DNA sequence: TGCGCCAGCAGCTTCCAAACCAAACTAGCGGGGGGAAAGGGCTACAATGAGCAGTTCTTC.

V and J are TRBV5-1 and TRBJ2-1, with 7 bases fitting TRBD1. The CDR3 runs to 15 residues. The germline V gene has CDR1 SGHRS and CDR2 YFSETQ. Germline trimming cut 0 bases from V and 6 bases from J; bases unmatched to any gene: 6. The DNA of the CDR3 is TGCGCCAGCAGCTTGGGGCAGGGGGTATCCAATGAGCAGTTCTTC. Translating it yields CASSLGQGVSNEQFF.

The sample holds a few counts of this clonotype. The V and J genes are TRBV20-1 and TRBJ2-5; 14 bases match TRBD2. The CDR3 spans 20 residues. CDR1 is DFQATT, CDR2 SNEGSKA, per germline (reference sequence). V lost 6 bases, J lost 2 bases, and 20 bases stayed unmatched. The CDR3 protein is CSAERGLAGDVATSQETQYF. Here the CDR3 DNA reads TGCAGTGCCGAACGGGGACTAGCGGGAGATGTAGCAACGAGTCAAGAGACCCAGTACTTC.

The table lists this clonotype with a few counts. J is TRBJ2-7 and V is TRBV12-3 or TRBV12-4; 12 bases line up with TRBD2. The V segment lost 5 bases and the J segment 6 bases; nucleotides outside the gene matches: 8. The CDR3 spans 15 residues. In nucleotides, the CDR3 is TGTGCCAGCAGTGGACTAGCGGGGAAGGGTGTCGAGCAGTACTTC. Translating it yields CASSGLAGKGVEQYF.

A few counts support this clonotype. The rearrangement uses TRBV7-9 and TRBJ2-7, with 8 bases lining up with TRBD2. Germline CDR1 and CDR2: SEHNR and FQNEAQ (reference sequence). The ends lost 5 bases at V and 7 bases at J; junction bases unmatched: 10. CDR3 length: 14 residues. The CDR3 DNA reads as TGTGCCAGCAGCACGGGACTAGTCGGGGAGGAGCAGTACTTC. Protein product: CASSTGLVGEEQYF.

CDR3 sequence reads: CASSLGTGGEPQHF. Written as DNA, the CDR3 is TGCGCCAGCAGCTTGGGCACGGGGGGGGAGCCCCAGCATTTT. This sequence joins TRBV5-1 and TRBJ1-5; possibly TRBD1 for D (5 bases). CDR3 size: 14 residues. The V and J ends lost 0 bases and 8 bases respectively, with 12 bases between them. CDR1 is SGHRS and CDR2 is YFSETQ in the germline V gene. Full variable domain (outside the CDR3, taken from reference TRBV5-1 and TRBJ1-5): KAGVTQTPRYLIKTRGQQVTLSCSPISGHRSVSWYQQTPGQGLQFLFEYFSETQRNKGNFPGRFSGRQFSNSRSEMNVSTLELGDSALYLCASSLGTGGEPQHFGDGTRLSIL.

This clonotype was seen repeatedly, ten times or more. The chain couples TRBV7-8 to TRBJ1-3; 7 bases agree with TRBD1. This CDR3 contains 14 residues. CDR1 and CDR2 (germline): SGHVS, FQNEAQ. J lost 8 bases, V lost 5 bases, and 9 bases had no gene match. The CDR3 loop is CASSRQGKRDTIYF. The CDR3 DNA follows: TGTGCCAGCAGCCGACAGGGTAAAAGGGACACCATATATTTT.

This rearrangement joins TRBV20-1 to TRBJ2-5; 11 nucleotides line up with TRBD1. With 3 bases clipped from V and 3 bases from J, the junction kept 15 bases outside the gene matches. There are 18 residues in the CDR3. The V gene's germline CDR1 is DFQATT and CDR2 SNEGSKA (reference sequence). The CDR3 DNA reads as TGCAGTGCTAGTTCTATAGGACAGGGGGCCCTCAGGGAAGAGACCCAGTACTTC. Its translation: CSASSIGQGALREETQYF.

Comments on this clonotype: A much larger clone sits a single nucleotide away, making a read error possible. The chain couples TRBV20-1 to TRBJ1-5, with D unresolved. The ends were cut back, 3 bases at V and 3 bases at J, with 12 bases in the middle. Germline V lookup: CDR1 DFQATT, CDR2 SNEGSKA (reference sequence). This CDR3 spans 14 amino acids. CDR3: CSAREGIPNQPQHF. In DNA, the CDR3 is TGCAGTGCTAGGGAGGGAATTCCCAATCAGCCCCAGCATTTT.

On this clonotype itself: A much larger clone differs from this one at a single base, so this may be a read error. The chain has TRBV12-3 or TRBV12-4 and TRBJ1-2; 7 bases match TRBD1. The CDR3 length is 15 residues. The CDR3 protein is CASSPGTAIHYSYTF. The CDR3, as DNA: TGTGCCAGCAGCCCCGGGACAGCAATCCACTATAGCTACACCTTC.

As concerns this clonotype: A much more abundant neighbour one base away suggests this may be a read error. V gene TRBV20-1 combines with J gene TRBJ1-2; D gene ambiguous. From germline, CDR1 is DFQATT and CDR2 SNEGSKA (reference sequence). The CDR3 is 14 residues long. The CDR3 protein is CSAREDRWNYGDTF. CDR3 nucleotide sequence: TGCAGTGCTAGAGAGGACCGTTGGAACTATGGCGACACCTTC.

This clonotype was recorded many times. CDR3: CASSFLGTGDQETQYF. The CDR3 region has the DNA TGTGCCAGCAGTTTCTTAGGGACAGGGGATCAAGAGACCCAGTACTTC. This sequence joins TRBV28 and TRBJ2-5, with 10 bases fitting TRBD1. The germline gives CDR1 MDHEN, CDR2 SYDVKM. This CDR3 contains 16 residues. V dropped 3 bases and J dropped 2; count of bases not matched to a gene: 6.

This clonotype was found many times. The V gene is TRBV20-1, the J gene TRBJ2-1, with TRBD2 matching 7 bases. Unmatched junction bases numbered 2, after V lost 6 bases and J lost 3 bases. The length of the CDR3 is 12 residues. Germline-derived CDR1 and CDR2 are DFQATT and SNEGSKA (reference sequence). The CDR3 coding sequence is TGCAGTGCGGGGGACTACTACAATGAGCAGTTCTTC. Its translation: CSAGDYYNEQFF.